This TCR beta chain was profiled in a study of metastatic and nonmetastatic thyroid tumors (dated by TCRdb to between 2020 and 2021). At the level of the whole study: Repertoires were compared across peripheral blood and tumor or nodule tissue samples from malignant and benign thyroid patients.

The CDR3 contains 14 residues, cysteine and phenylalanine counted. Just the 42-base CDR3 DNA is kept, in frame starting at base 1. CDR1 and CDR2 were assigned from the germline V gene (reference sequence) as SEHNR and FQNEAQ. At the junction V is shortened by 3 bases and J by 0 bases, with 8 bases in between. This clone was counted ten times or more. This clone's antigen is unknown. Nothing much larger sits one base from this clone, and base qualities are not available. To prepare the library, PCR was applied. TCRdb names Illumina HiSeq 4000 as the instrument used. High-throughput sequencing was used to profile the TCR beta-chain CDR3 region of every patient. In the authors' own workflow: A classifier to discriminate distant-metastatic papillary thyroid cancer patients was built from CDR3 differences across clinicopathological groups. The Shannon index was used to measure repertoire diversity, and the Morisita-Horn index was used to measure how similar tumor and blood repertoires were. Clones were called with MiXCR by TCRdb after fastp trimmed the public reads at Q25, and only in-frame beta chains were retained. The V and J calls and clone size come from TCRdb's table, not from the authors' own analysis. A total of tens of thousands of clones appear in this sample, less than 20% of them only once. Together, the top ten hold around 4% of the sample.

General study outcomes and caveats: TCR beta diversity was reported as significantly higher in malignant tumors than in benign nodules, in both blood and tumor samples.

None of the patients had been given any treatment before thyroid surgery. Using T-cell receptor beta sequencing, the researchers looked back retrospectively at clinical samples from patients, gathered between about 2012 and 2019. The specimen was blood. Here the chain combines TRBV7-9 and TRBJ1-1, with the D gene not clear enough to name. The receptor comes from a female donor with papillary thyroid cancer or a benign thyroid nodule (not recorded which). Some clones in this sample may be carry-over from other donors' samples. The sequenced DNA is TGTGCCAGCAGCTTTTACACCTTGAACACTGAAGCTTTCTTT. It translates as CASSFYTLNTEAFF.